The 24 T cell receptor beta chains presented below share a single source sample, sequenced in a study of early T cells in non-severe SARS-CoV-2 infection. TCRdb re-called the 5' RACE reads with MiXCR, one entry per CDR3 protein. The repertoire has roughly 90,000 distinct CDR3 sequences, roughly 14% of them found once; the top ten carry 0.58%. Sequenced: whole blood. Source of these receptors: an adult who was a healthcare worker with PCR-confirmed SARS-CoV-2 infection or an uninfected control (not recorded which).

This clonotype was observed a handful of times. The rearrangement uses TRBV20-1 and TRBJ1-2; D gene uncertain. In germline, CDR1 is DFQATT, CDR2 SNEGSKA (reference sequence). The V and J ends lost 2 bases and 7 bases respectively, with 11 bases between them. The CDR3 is 12 amino acids. The CDR3 nucleotides read TGCAGTGCTAGACTCCAGAGAGGTGGCTACACCTTC. Translated, it gives CSARLQRGGYTF.

The chain combines TRBV29-1 with TRBJ1-3, with D possibly TRBD1 on 6 matching bases. Germline V gene sequence: CDR1 SQVTM, CDR2 ANQGSEA. V was shortened by 5 bases and J by 3 bases, with 14 bases between the two germline ends. The CDR3 extends over 14 amino acids. The CDR3 nucleotides read TGCAGCGTTTTGACGGGGGCAGTTGGAAACACCATATATTTT. Encoded protein: CSVLTGAVGNTIYF.

The chain is built from TRBV5-1 and TRBJ2-2; 7 bases are shared with TRBD1. V gave up 4 bases and J gave up 1 base; unmatched junction bases: 7. CDR3 length: 16 amino acids. Germline CDR1 and CDR2: SGHRS and YFSETQ. CDR3: CASSTTGTENTGELFF. In DNA, the CDR3 is TGCGCCAGCAGCACAACCGGGACAGAGAACACCGGGGAGCTGTTTTTT.

The genes are TRBV20-1 and TRBJ2-7; 7 bases align to TRBD1. The length of the CDR3 is 14 residues. The junction had 5 bases not matched to a gene; V was cut back by 3 bases and J by 0 bases. Germline V CDR1 and CDR2: DFQATT, SNEGSKA (reference sequence). CDR3 protein: CSASTGQDSYEQYV. The CDR3 nucleotides read TGCAGTGCTAGTACTGGACAGGACTCCTACGAGCAGTACGTC.

This chain connects TRBV11-2 to TRBJ2-5; 12 nucleotides match TRBD2. The length of the CDR3 is 15 residues. CDR1 SGHAT and CDR2 FQNNGV come from the germline V gene. J lost 4 bases, V lost 7 bases, and 7 bases had no gene match. The DNA of the CDR3 is TGTGCCAGCAAATTACTAGCGGGGGGAGGAGAGACCCAGTACTTC. Translated: CASKLLAGGGETQYF.

Many counts were recorded for this clonotype. J is TRBJ1-1 and V is TRBV29-1; 7 nucleotides agree with TRBD1. The CDR3 consists of 11 residues. CDR1 is SQVTM, CDR2 ANQGSEA, per germline. V lost 4 bases to trimming and J lost 8 bases; unmatched junction nucleotides: 4. CDR3 region: CSVGRQGEAFF. The CDR3 nucleotides are TGCAGCGTTGGTCGACAGGGAGAAGCTTTCTTT.

The chain uses TRBV6-6 and TRBJ1-6; 7 bases map to TRBD1. This CDR3 is 16 amino acids long. Germline CDR1 and CDR2: MNHNY and SVGAGI (reference sequence). The trim removed 5 bases at V and 7 bases at J, leaving 11 bases unmatched. The CDR3 DNA follows: TGTGCCAGCAGTCCTACAGGGGTACTGGGAAATTCACCCCTCCACTTT. Its protein is CASSPTGVLGNSPLHF.

This clonotype was detected many times. CDR3 loop: CASTDVSYGYTF. The CDR3 region has the DNA TGTGCCAGCACGGATGTTTCCTATGGCTACACCTTC. The chain is built from TRBV28 and TRBJ1-2; the D is unclear. Germline V gives CDR1 MDHEN, CDR2 SYDVKM. This CDR3 comprises 12 residues. V was clipped by 7 bases and J by 4 bases, with 10 bases between them.

The rearrangement uses TRBV3-1 and TRBJ1-1; D might be TRBD1 (6 bases). The CDR3 has 17 residues. The germline V gene has CDR1 LGHDT and CDR2 YNNKEL (reference sequence). Trimming stripped 4 bases from V and 4 bases from J, with 22 bases between. The chain's CDR3 is CASSPPAGGPGGTEAFF. The CDR3 DNA follows: TGTGCCAGCAGCCCACCAGCGGGGGGCCCGGGTGGCACTGAAGCTTTCTTT.

This clonotype was observed a handful of times. The CDR3 nucleotides read TGTGCCAGCTTGGGGCAGAACTATGGCTACACCTTC. It is translated as CASLGQNYGYTF. This chain links TRBV12-3 or TRBV12-4 with TRBJ1-2, with TRBD1 as a possible D gene (5 bases). Trimming took off 8 bases at V and 2 bases at J, with 9 bases between the two ends. This CDR3 is 12 amino acids long.

The chain carries TRBV25-1 and TRBJ2-2, with D maybe TRBD1 (6 bases). Trimming stripped 6 bases from V and 1 base from J, with 12 bases between. The germline V gene encodes CDR1 MGHDK and CDR2 SYGVNS. This CDR3 is built from 15 residues. The CDR3 bases are TGTGCCAGCAGCGGGACATCCCTGAACACCGGGGAGCTGTTTTTT. It encodes CASSGTSLNTGELFF.

This clonotype came up many times. The chain is built from TRBV11-2 and TRBJ1-1; D ambiguous. This CDR3 is 14 amino acids long. CDR1 is SGHAT and CDR2 is FQNNGV in the germline V gene. Trimming cost V 1 base and J 5 bases, with 11 bases left between them. This chain's CDR3 is CASSLGSWRTEAFF. In DNA form, the CDR3 reads TGTGCCAGCAGCTTAGGGTCATGGAGGACTGAAGCTTTCTTT.

In this sample, this clonotype turned up a few times. The CDR3 spells CASSEGTLDGYNEQFF. The CDR3 DNA follows: TGTGCCAGCAGTGAAGGGACCCTTGACGGTTACAATGAGCAGTTCTTC. The chain combines TRBV6-1 with TRBJ2-1; D not certain. The germline V gene encodes CDR1 MNHNS and CDR2 SASEGT. V was trimmed by 1 base and J by 4 bases, leaving 14 bases between them. The CDR3 extends over 16 amino acids.

This chain connects TRBV29-1 to TRBJ1-1; D unresolved. This CDR3 contains 11 residues. V lost 1 base and J 0 bases, leaving 0 bases between the germline ends. CDR1 is SQVTM, CDR2 ANQGSEA, per germline. The CDR3 sequence: CSVEVNTEAFF. The CDR3, as DNA: TGCAGCGTTGAAGTGAACACTGAAGCTTTCTTT.

Ten or more counts support this clonotype. V usage is TRBV6-4 and J usage is TRBJ2-2; possibly TRBD1 for D (6 bases). Per the germline V gene, CDR1 is MRHNA and CDR2 is SNTAGT. The CDR3 has 15 amino acids. The ends were cut back, 3 bases at V and 1 base at J, with 9 bases in the middle. CDR3: CASSEQGLNTGELFF. The CDR3 DNA follows: TGTGCCAGCAGTGAACAGGGCCTGAACACCGGGGAGCTGTTTTTT.

Only a few counts were recorded for this clonotype. The chain employs TRBV10-1 and TRBJ2-1, with unresolved D. The length of the CDR3 is 12 residues. Germline V gene data show CDR1 as WNHNN and CDR2 as SYGVQD (reference sequence). Trimming removed 4 bases from V and 5 bases from J, with 6 bases in between. The CDR3 loop is CASSVSDNEQFF. The CDR3 nucleotides read TGCGCCAGCAGTGTTTCGGACAATGAGCAGTTCTTC.

This clonotype was counted at least ten times. The rearrangement uses TRBV18 and TRBJ1-2; 8 nucleotides align to TRBD1. The CDR3 has 15 residues. The ends lost 0 bases at V and 1 base at J; junction bases unmatched: 1. In germline, CDR1 is KGHSH, CDR2 LQKENI. CDR3 DNA sequence: TGTGCCAGCTCACCACCCAGGGGGCATAACTATGGCTACACCTTC. Its translation is CASSPPRGHNYGYTF.

The V call is TRBV12-3 or TRBV12-4, the J call TRBJ1-2; D gene ambiguous. V lost 6 bases and J lost 6, with 14 bases in between. This CDR3 comprises 13 residues. The CDR3 nucleotides read TGTGCCAGCAGCAATACGGGTCTGAATGGCTACACCTTC. Protein: CASSNTGLNGYTF.

This clonotype was seen repeatedly, ten times or more. The genes are TRBV28 and TRBJ2-2; 9 bases line up with TRBD1. CDR1 and CDR2 (germline): MDHEN, SYDVKM. Germline trimming cut 6 bases from V and 4 bases from J; bases unmatched to any gene: 3. The CDR3 is 14 amino acids. The CDR3 loop is CASRRTGVTGELFF. The CDR3 coding sequence is TGTGCCAGCAGGAGGACAGGGGTCACCGGGGAGCTGTTTTTT.

This clonotype turned up a few times. This chain joins TRBV29-1 and TRBJ2-7; unclear D gene. The CDR3 runs 13 residues. From germline, CDR1 is SQVTM and CDR2 ANQGSEA. V was clipped by 1 base and J by 2 bases, with 9 bases between them. This chain's CDR3 is CSVEVKGPYEQYV. The CDR3 nucleotides are TGCAGCGTTGAAGTAAAAGGGCCCTACGAGCAGTACGTC.

This clonotype was seen a handful of times. The V and J genes are TRBV29-1 and TRBJ2-3; TRBD1 or TRBD2 may be the D gene (5 bases each). CDR1 is SQVTM, CDR2 ANQGSEA, per germline. This CDR3 spans 14 amino acids. V shed 8 bases and J shed 7 bases, with 22 bases lying between them. The CDR3 reads CSLLLSRDPYTQYF. CDR3 bases: TGCAGCCTTCTCCTCTCCCGGGACCCATATACGCAGTATTTT.

This chain joins TRBV7-6 and TRBJ1-4; unclear D gene. Trimming removed 0 bases at V and 4 bases at J, with 6 bases between. CDR3 size: 14 residues. Germline CDR1 is SGHVS and CDR2 is FNYEAQ. The CDR3 coding sequence is TGTGCCAGCAGCTTAGCGGAGAGTAATGAAAAACTGTTTTTT. Protein: CASSLAESNEKLFF.

This clonotype was counted a few times. This chain uses TRBV18 with TRBJ2-5; D may be TRBD2 (6 bases). CDR3 length equals 13 residues. V was shortened by 5 bases and J by 3 bases, with 10 bases between the two germline ends. CDR1 is KGHSH, CDR2 LQKENI, per germline. In DNA, the CDR3 is TGTGCCAGCTCAAGCGGAGGGAAAGAGACCCAGTACTTC. Encoded protein: CASSSGGKETQYF.

This clonotype turned up a few times. This sequence joins TRBV7-2 and TRBJ1-2, with 7 bases identical to TRBD1. The length of the CDR3 is 15 residues. Germline lookup yields CDR1 SGHTA and CDR2 FQGNSA. Germline trimming cut 5 bases from V and 6 bases from J; bases unmatched to any gene: 12. The CDR3 region has the DNA TGTGCCAGCAGCCCGGAACAGGGGCGGAAGAATGGCTACACCTTC. This gives the protein CASSPEQGRKNGYTF.